Below are 25 T cell receptor beta chains sequenced from a single sample in a study of cytomegalovirus exposure and HLA in healthy donors. 60 Vbeta and 13 Jbeta primers were used in PCR. Some clones are missing from TCRdb's copy, which holds only in-frame ones; the method was immunoSEQ multiplex PCR. The data hold about 61,000 clones, with around 87% observed a single time. The sequenced sample consisted of PBMCs. These receptor sequences come from a man aged 18-30 years in good health and CMV-seronegative.

J is TRBJ1-2 and V is TRBV7-9; TRBD1 is a possible D gene (6 bases). CDR3 length: 12 residues. Germline V gene data show CDR1 as SEHNR and CDR2 as FQNEAQ (reference sequence). With 4 bases removed from V and 8 bases from J, the gap between germline ends came to 11 bases. CDR3 sequence reads: CASSSGTRGYTF. The CDR3 DNA follows: TGTGCCAGCAGCTCCGGGACAAGGGGCTACACCTTC.

V and J are TRBV15 and TRBJ2-3; tentative D call: TRBD1 (5 bases). This CDR3 comprises 14 residues. V was shortened by 7 bases and J by 2 bases, with 13 bases between the two germline ends. Germline assignment: CDR1 LNHNV and CDR2 YYDKDF (reference sequence). CDR3 nucleotide sequence: TGTGCCACCACTAGAGGACAAATCACAGATACGCAGTATTTT. It codes for CATTRGQITDTQYF.

This sequence joins TRBV28 and TRBJ2-1, with D perhaps matching TRBD1 (6 bases). The CDR3 runs 19 residues. V shed 6 bases and J shed 6 bases, with 30 bases lying between them. From germline, CDR1 is MDHEN and CDR2 SYDVKM. The CDR3 is CASREQGLKGFRLGNEQFF. In DNA, the CDR3 is TGTGCCAGCAGAGAACAGGGTCTAAAAGGCTTTCGGTTGGGCAATGAGCAGTTCTTC.

V gene TRBV28 combines with J gene TRBJ1-2, with TRBD1 matching over 8 bases. V shed 8 bases, J shed 2 bases, and the junction held 10 bases outside the gene matches. The germline V gene encodes CDR1 MDHEN and CDR2 SYDVKM. There are 15 residues in the CDR3. The CDR3 protein is CASLFSGGGNYGYTF. The CDR3 DNA is TGTGCCAGCCTCTTCTCAGGGGGCGGAAACTATGGCTACACCTTC.

The chain carries TRBV30 and TRBJ1-5, with 9 bases aligning to TRBD1. The CDR3 contains 16 residues. With 3 bases clipped from V and 9 bases from J, the junction kept 15 bases outside the gene matches. Germline CDR1 GTSNPN, CDR2 SVGIG (reference sequence). The CDR3 coding sequence is TGTGCCTGGAGCCCCATGGACAGGGGCCCCGAGGGGCCCCAGCATTTT. Protein: CAWSPMDRGPEGPQHF.

The V gene is TRBV29-1, the J gene TRBJ1-4; D unresolved. This CDR3 has 13 amino acids. V was trimmed by 4 bases and J by 8 bases, leaving 14 bases between them. Germline V gives CDR1 SQVTM, CDR2 ANQGSEA. The CDR3 is CSVVAGSGEKLFF. In nucleotides, the CDR3 is TGCAGCGTTGTAGCGGGCAGTGGAGAAAAACTGTTTTTT. The entire variable domain, with the rest obtained from reference TRBV29-1 and TRBJ1-4, is as follows: SAVISQKPSRDICQRGTSLTIQCQVDSQVTMMFWYRQQPGQSLTLIATANQGSEATYESGFVIDKFPISRPNLTFSTLTVSNMSPEDSSIYLCSVVAGSGEKLFFGSGTQLSVL.

The chain carries TRBV27 and TRBJ1-2; possibly TRBD1 for D (5 bases). V was shortened by 5 bases and J by 3 bases, with 13 bases between the two germline ends. This CDR3 has 14 amino acids. The germline V gene encodes CDR1 MNHEY and CDR2 SMNVEV (reference sequence). The CDR3 bases are TGTGCCAGCAGTGGGGACTCAGGGTACTATGGCTACACCTTC. Its protein is CASSGDSGYYGYTF.

The chain joins TRBV6-5 to TRBJ2-3; 7 bases agree with TRBD1. With V trimmed by 6 bases and J by 0 bases, 3 bases remained unmatched. There are 14 residues in the CDR3. The germline gives CDR1 MNHEY, CDR2 SVGAGI. CDR3 residues: CASRQGISTDTQYF. CDR3 bases: TGTGCCAGCAGACAGGGGATCAGCACAGATACGCAGTATTTT.

This clone was picked up one time. J is TRBJ2-3 and V is TRBV4-1; TRBD1 aligns across 12 bases. Germline CDR1 MGHRA, CDR2 YSYEKL. Losses at the gene ends were 3 bases for V and 4 bases for J; bases not matched to a gene: 5. The CDR3 spans 16 residues. DNA of the CDR3: TGCGCCAGCAGCCATCCCGGGACAGGGGGCTCAGATACGCAGTATTTT. The encoded protein is CASSHPGTGGSDTQYF.

The table lists this clone with a few counts. This sequence joins TRBV5-4 and TRBJ1-4; D gene ambiguous. CDR1 and CDR2 (germline): SGHNT, YYREEE (reference sequence). This CDR3 has 15 residues. V was clipped by 3 bases and J by 6 bases, with 15 bases between them. The CDR3 DNA reads as TGTGCCAGCAGCTCCCCCCGGATCGGAGATGAAAAACTGTTTTTT. It encodes CASSSPRIGDEKLFF.

This rearrangement joins TRBV12-5 to TRBJ1-2, with TRBD1 as a possible D gene (5 bases). V was clipped by 4 bases and J by 8 bases, with 17 bases between them. In germline, CDR1 is LGHNT, CDR2 FRNRAP. The CDR3 runs to 14 residues. The CDR3 region is CASGYSGDRSGYTF. The CDR3 bases are TGTGCTAGTGGTTACTCGGGGGACCGGTCGGGCTACACCTTC.

This chain joins TRBV5-1 and TRBJ2-2; 9 bases agree with TRBD2. This CDR3 comprises 15 residues. CDR1 SGHRS and CDR2 YFSETQ come from the germline V gene. Trimming removed 4 bases from V and 5 bases from J; junction bases left unmatched: 6. The CDR3 region has the DNA TGCGCCAGCAGCCCTGCGGGGGGGCAAACCGGGGAGCTGTTTTTT. Amino acids: CASSPAGGQTGELFF.

The chain links TRBV28 to TRBJ2-1; 9 bases are shared with TRBD2. The V and J ends lost 4 bases and 4 bases, in that order; junction bases with no gene match: 8. The CDR3 consists of 16 residues. The germline V gene has CDR1 MDHEN and CDR2 SYDVKM. CDR3 in amino acids: CASSSRAGGSYNEQFF. As DNA, the CDR3 is TGTGCCAGCAGTTCCCGGGCGGGGGGGTCGTACAATGAGCAGTTCTTC.

The rearrangement joins TRBV4-2 to TRBJ1-1, with TRBD1 as a possible D gene (5 bases). Per the germline V gene, CDR1 is LGHNA and CDR2 is YNFKEQ. Between the trimmed V and J ends, which lost 3 bases and 0 bases, there was a span of 8 bases. The CDR3 is 14 residues long. CDR3 sequence (DNA): TGTGCCAGCAGCCAGACAGTCATGAACACTGAAGCTTTCTTT. Translating it yields CASSQTVMNTEAFF.

The V and J genes are TRBV27 and TRBJ2-1; 8 nucleotides match TRBD1. CDR3 size: 14 residues. Germline CDR1 is MNHEY and CDR2 is SMNVEV (reference sequence). With 6 bases clipped from V and 3 bases from J, the junction kept 4 bases outside the gene matches. CDR3 region: CASSWTGHYNEQFF. For the CDR3, the DNA is TGTGCCAGCAGCTGGACAGGGCACTACAATGAGCAGTTCTTC.

The rearrangement uses TRBV5-4 and TRBJ1-2; 8 bases fit TRBD1. Germline V lookup: CDR1 SGHNT, CDR2 YYREEE (reference sequence). Unmatched junction bases numbered 9, after V lost 4 bases and J lost 4 bases. The CDR3 has 15 residues. CDR3: CASSPHQGAVYGYTF. CDR3 nucleotides: TGTGCCAGCAGCCCGCACCAGGGGGCCGTCTATGGCTACACCTTC.

In the case of this clone: Other DNA sequences within the sample encode an identical CDR3. The J gene is TRBJ1-4, the V gene TRBV28, with D possibly matching TRBD1 (6 bases). Trimming removed 6 bases from V and 8 bases from J, with 19 bases in between. Germline CDR1 is MDHEN and CDR2 is SYDVKM. The CDR3 totals 15 residues. CDR3 DNA sequence: TGTGCCAGCAGCTTGGGAGGGACACGGGGCGAAAAACTGTTTTTT. Translation gives CASSLGGTRGEKLFF.

The chain recombines TRBV11-2 with TRBJ1-3; 7 bases agree with TRBD1. Germline CDR1 SGHAT, CDR2 FQNNGV. This CDR3 comprises 15 residues. The J segment lost 0 bases and the V segment lost 3 bases, leaving 2 bases of the junction unmatched. CDR3 amino acids: CASSLRGLSGNTIYF. The CDR3, as DNA: TGTGCCAGCAGCTTGAGGGGGCTCTCTGGAAACACCATATATTTT.

The chain links TRBV19 to TRBJ2-5, with 7 bases fitting TRBD1. The trim removed 7 bases at V and 0 bases at J, leaving 8 bases unmatched. CDR3 length: 15 amino acids. The germline CDR1 and CDR2 sequences are LNHDA and SQIVND (reference sequence). CDR3 bases: TGTGCCAGTACAACAGGACAGGCGAACCAAGAGACCCAGTACTTC. Translating gives CASTTGQANQETQYF.

V is TRBV29-1 and J is TRBJ2-2, with D possibly being TRBD1 (5 bases). V lost 5 bases to trimming and J lost 3 bases, with 10 bases between them. The germline V gene encodes CDR1 SQVTM and CDR2 ANQGSEA. This CDR3 region has 13 residues. Here the CDR3 DNA reads TGCAGCGTTCTGTTACAGGACACCGGGGAGCTGTTTTTT. It yields the protein CSVLLQDTGELFF.

The V gene is TRBV2, the J gene TRBJ2-2; TRBD2 aligns across 7 bases. The CDR3 is 13 residues long. Germline V gives CDR1 SNHLY, CDR2 FYNNEI. Germline trimming cut 8 bases from V and 7 bases from J; bases unmatched to any gene: 7. CDR3 in DNA: TGTGCCAGCCATACTGAGCGGGGCGGGGAGCTGTTTTTT. Translating gives CASHTERGGELFF.

The genes are TRBV28 and TRBJ2-7; a possible D gene is TRBD1 (6 bases). Germline V gives CDR1 MDHEN, CDR2 SYDVKM. This CDR3 contains 12 residues. With 6 bases removed from V and 3 bases from J, the gap between germline ends came to 9 bases. This CDR3 is CASRQGRYEQYF. CDR3 DNA sequence: TGTGCCAGCAGACAGGGCCGCTACGAGCAGTACTTC.

The chain has TRBV4-1 and TRBJ2-4; D is uncertain. The V end lost 4 bases, the J end lost 0 bases, and 16 bases lay between the germline ends. Germline V gives CDR1 MGHRA, CDR2 YSYEKL. This CDR3 is built from 17 residues. The chain's CDR3 is CASSRLSGPLAKNIQYF. The CDR3 nucleotides are TGCGCCAGCAGCCGCCTCAGTGGGCCACTAGCCAAAAACATTCAGTACTTC.

The rearrangement joins TRBV29-1 to TRBJ2-7; the match to TRBD2 covers 8 bases. The CDR3 is 13 residues long. CDR1 is SQVTM, CDR2 ANQGSEA, per germline. J gave up 3 bases and V 7 bases, and 8 bases lay outside the gene matches. The CDR3 DNA reads as TGCAGCGGGACGACTAGCGTTCACTACGAGCAGTACTTC. It translates to CSGTTSVHYEQYF.

The J gene is TRBJ2-3, the V gene TRBV7-6; maybe TRBD2 (5 bases). V lost 1 base and J 6 bases, leaving 14 bases between the germline ends. Germline assignment: CDR1 SGHVS and CDR2 FNYEAQ. CDR3 length: 15 amino acids. CDR3 loop: CASSLDTRSRDTQYF. The CDR3 DNA sequence: TGTGCCAGCAGCTTAGATACTAGATCAAGGGATACGCAGTATTTT.